This passage covers 2 T cell receptor beta chains from one sample sequenced in a study of shared clonotypes between healthy human individuals. Naive CD8 populations comprised CD45RO-negative cells positively selected for CCR7, excluding terminally differentiated effector memory CD45RA+ cells. Repertoires were generated with immunoSEQ multiplex PCR, while TCRdb's copy carries only in-frame clones and drops some. The repertoire consists of around 2,100,000 clones, with roughly 94% occurring once and the leading ten covering more than 0.9%. The sequencing sample was made of naive CD8+ T cells sorted from blood. The receptor source for this set is a man younger than 30 in good health.

The CDR3 here is CASREIGNYGYTF. CDR3 nucleotide sequence: TGTGCCAGCAGAGAGATCGGTAACTATGGCTACACCTTC. The chain links TRBV27 to TRBJ1-2; D gene unclear. Germline assignment: CDR1 MNHEY and CDR2 SMNVEV (reference sequence). The V gene lost 6 bases and the J gene lost 1 base, with 9 bases spanning the gap. The CDR3 is made up of 13 amino acids.

The genes are TRBV14 and TRBJ2-4; TRBD2 agrees at 8 bases. This CDR3 has 16 residues. Unmatched junction bases numbered 8, after V lost 0 bases and J lost 7 bases. Germline CDR1 and CDR2: SGHDN and FVKESK. The CDR3 coding sequence is TGTGCCAGCAGCCAAGATCCACGGGAGGGGCGGAACATTCAGTACTTC. Its protein product is CASSQDPREGRNIQYF.